Presented here are 16 T cell receptor beta chains from one specimen sequenced in a study of T cells after posttransplantation cyclophosphamide. The protocol was immunoSEQ multiplex PCR, while the TCRdb copy is restricted to in-frame clones and leaves out a portion. The specimen has around 34,000 clones, none found just once. Sequenced: PBMCs. These receptors all stem from a woman between 50 and 59 years old in good health and a related stem cell transplant donor.

The sample holds a few counts of this clone. The rearrangement links TRBV30 to TRBJ2-7; D might be TRBD2 (6 bases). The germline V gene encodes CDR1 GTSNPN and CDR2 SVGIG (reference sequence). This CDR3 has 15 residues. Trimming removed 1 base at V and 2 bases at J, with 15 bases between. CDR3: CAWSAFGSGTYEQYF. In DNA, the CDR3 is TGTGCCTGGAGTGCCTTTGGTAGCGGCACCTACGAGCAGTACTTC.

This clone showed up many times. The chain combines TRBV5-1 with TRBJ1-2, with a weak D call TRBD1 (6 bases). Germline CDR1 is SGHRS and CDR2 is YFSETQ. The CDR3 runs 14 residues. Between the trimmed V and J ends, which lost 6 bases and 0 bases, there was a span of 12 bases. The DNA for the CDR3 is TGCGCCAGCAAAGGGGACATCACTAACTATGGCTACACCTTC. Protein: CASKGDITNYGYTF.

This clone was observed many times. The chain employs TRBV18 and TRBJ2-7, with D perhaps matching TRBD2 (5 bases). This CDR3 is 16 amino acids long. V lost 1 base and J lost 2, with 15 bases in between. Germline CDR1 KGHSH, CDR2 LQKENI. CDR3 coding DNA: TGTGCCAGCTCACCACGTCCGGACGGGGATACCTACGAGCAGTACTTC. It encodes CASSPRPDGDTYEQYF.

This clone appeared many times. The chain employs TRBV11-3 and TRBJ1-1, with TRBD1 matching 8 bases. Germline V gene sequence: CDR1 SGHNT, CDR2 YENEEA. The CDR3 extends over 13 amino acids. V shed 5 bases, J shed 4 bases, and the junction held 3 bases outside the gene matches. This CDR3 reads CASSRQGSTEAFF. CDR3 DNA sequence: TGTGCCAGCAGCCGACAGGGGTCCACTGAAGCTTTCTTT.

The sample holds many counts of this clone. The chain carries TRBV5-6 and TRBJ2-1; TRBD1 matches 9 bases. The germline V gene encodes CDR1 SGHDT and CDR2 YYEEEE. V lost 5 bases, J lost 2 bases, and 5 bases stayed unmatched. The CDR3 totals 15 residues. In DNA, the CDR3 is TGTGCCAGCAGGCGTAGACAGGGGGCCTACAATGAGCAGTTCTTC. Its translation is CASRRRQGAYNEQFF.

This clone has at least ten counts. The chain has TRBV11-2 and TRBJ2-7; perhaps TRBD2 as D (6 bases). The CDR3 loop spans 13 amino acids. Germline CDR1 is SGHAT and CDR2 is FQNNGV. Trimming shortened V by 4 bases and J by 3 bases, and 10 bases separated the two germline ends. The CDR3 region is CASSWGLGYEQYF. In nucleotides, the CDR3 is TGTGCCAGCAGCTGGGGACTTGGCTACGAGCAGTACTTC.

The chain has TRBV29-1 and TRBJ2-5; tentative D call: TRBD1 (5 bases). V lost 4 bases to trimming and J lost 3 bases, with 9 bases between them. Germline CDR1 is SQVTM and CDR2 is ANQGSEA. CDR3 length: 12 amino acids. DNA for the CDR3: TGCAGCGTTGGAACAGGCGAAGAGACCCAGTACTTC. This gives the protein CSVGTGEETQYF.

Ten or more counts support this clone. The CDR3 here is CASSYAVRGDEQFF. DNA for the CDR3: TGTGCCAGCAGTTACGCCGTAAGGGGAGATGAGCAGTTCTTC. The V and J genes are TRBV6-6 and TRBJ2-1; D is possibly TRBD1 or TRBD2 (5 bases each). Germline-derived CDR1 and CDR2 are MNHNY and SVGAGI (reference sequence). V was trimmed by 2 bases and J by 8 bases, leaving 13 bases between them. CDR3 size: 14 residues.

This clone was observed at least ten times. This rearrangement joins TRBV7-9 to TRBJ2-3; D is possibly TRBD2 (6 bases). CDR1 and CDR2 from the germline V gene are SEHNR and FQNEAQ (reference sequence). CDR3 length: 14 residues. Trimming took off 2 bases at V and 4 bases at J, with 10 bases between the two ends. CDR3 in amino acids: CASSLSRESDTQYF. In nucleotides, the CDR3 is TGTGCCAGCAGCTTATCGCGGGAATCAGATACGCAGTATTTT.

The sample holds many counts of this clone. The chain couples TRBV7-2 to TRBJ2-2, with 9 positions matching TRBD1. Trimming cost V 2 bases and J 6 bases; bases outside gene matches: 7. Germline CDR1 is SGHTA and CDR2 is FQGNSA. The CDR3 totals 16 residues. CDR3 nucleotide sequence: TGTGCCAGCAGCTTACAAGGACAGGGGTCTGCCGGGGAGCTGTTTTTT. It encodes CASSLQGQGSAGELFF.

This clone came up many times. J is TRBJ2-7 and V is TRBV27, with 7 bases aligning to TRBD1. Germline CDR1 and CDR2: MNHEY and SMNVEV (reference sequence). The CDR3 has 14 residues. J gave up 3 bases and V 2 bases, and 4 bases lay outside the gene matches. The CDR3 DNA follows: TGTGCCAGCAGTTTAGACAGGGACCGCTACGAGCAGTACTTC. Translating it yields CASSLDRDRYEQYF.

This clone has a count of ten or more. The chain joins TRBV29-1 to TRBJ2-1; 9 bases match TRBD2. The CDR3 has 15 amino acids. Trimming at V came to 8 bases and at J to 6 bases, leaving 14 bases not matched to a gene. Germline V gene data show CDR1 as SQVTM and CDR2 as ANQGSEA. Here the CDR3 reads CSLARDYSGSNEQFF. The CDR3 DNA follows: TGCAGCCTCGCCCGGGACTATAGCGGGAGCAATGAGCAGTTCTTC.

This clone was counted ten times or more. The chain carries TRBV7-2 and TRBJ1-3; 9 positions match TRBD1. This CDR3 is built from 14 residues. Germline assignment: CDR1 SGHTA and CDR2 FQGNSA. The trim removed 8 bases at V and 12 bases at J, leaving 14 bases unmatched. The CDR3 loop is CASFPGQGPQVIYF. CDR3 DNA sequence: TGTGCCAGCTTCCCGGGACAGGGACCCCAGGTCATATATTTT.

This clone was picked up many times. This rearrangement joins TRBV19 to TRBJ2-1, with D unresolved. CDR1 is LNHDA and CDR2 is SQIVND in the germline V gene (reference sequence). The CDR3 extends over 12 amino acids. Trimming removed 2 bases from V and 4 bases from J, with 3 bases in between. Here the CDR3 reads CASSITYNEQFF. The CDR3 region has the DNA TGTGCCAGTAGTATAACATACAATGAGCAGTTCTTC.

This clone has at least ten counts. The V call is TRBV9, the J call TRBJ1-1; D gene ambiguous. The V end lost 3 bases, the J end lost 5 bases, and 17 bases lay between the germline ends. The germline CDR1 and CDR2 sequences are SGDLS and YYNGEE. The length of the CDR3 is 15 residues. The CDR3 sequence: CASSGRSRGGTEAFF. For the CDR3, the DNA is TGTGCCAGCAGCGGACGCTCCCGGGGAGGGACTGAAGCTTTCTTT.

This chain joins TRBV6-5 and TRBJ1-5; tentative D call: TRBD1 (6 bases). The germline gives CDR1 MNHEY, CDR2 SVGAGI. This CDR3 is 14 amino acids long. With 2 bases removed from V and 7 bases from J, the gap between germline ends came to 12 bases. CDR3: CASSYTQGGQPQHF. For the CDR3, the DNA is TGTGCCAGCAGTTACACACAGGGCGGACAGCCCCAGCATTTT.